These 27 T cell receptor beta chains were all obtained from the same sample, sequenced in a study of response to subunit inactivated influenza vaccine. TCRdb ran MiXCR on the RT-PCR reads and lists one entry per CDR3 protein. Of hundreds of thousands of distinct CDR3 sequences in the sample, approximately 15% were seen once. Sequenced here: PBMCs from blood, sampled roughly 13 days after vaccination. These receptors were taken from a man aged 45 to 65 who received an inactivated influenza vaccine.

There are a few counts of this clonotype. CDR3 DNA sequence: TGCGCCAGCAGCCAAGTCACGGGGAGCTCCTACGAGCAGTACTTC. Translated, it gives CASSQVTGSSYEQYF. V usage is TRBV4-1 and J usage is TRBJ2-7; D is possibly TRBD2 (5 bases). In germline, CDR1 is MGHRA, CDR2 YSYEKL. The CDR3 length is 15 residues. Trimming stripped 1 base from V and 0 bases from J, with 10 bases between.

This clonotype was picked up many times. This chain joins TRBV4-3 and TRBJ2-2, with a tentative D call TRBD2 (5 bases). Germline-derived CDR1 and CDR2 are LGHNA and YSLEER. The CDR3 is made up of 15 amino acids. V lost 3 bases and J 5 bases, leaving 13 bases between the germline ends. In DNA form, the CDR3 reads TGCGCCAGCAGCCATGTTCTAGCTTCGACCGGGGAGCTGTTTTTT. Encoded protein: CASSHVLASTGELFF.

CDR3 bases: TGCGCCAGCAGCTTGAGGGCCGACGCGAACACCGGGGAGCTGTTTTTT. Encoded protein: CASSLRADANTGELFF. This rearrangement joins TRBV5-1 to TRBJ2-2; no reliable D call. The V gene's germline CDR1 is SGHRS and CDR2 YFSETQ. This CDR3 spans 16 amino acids. V lost 1 base and J 0 bases, leaving 10 bases between the germline ends.

This clonotype has at least ten counts. V gene TRBV7-9 combines with J gene TRBJ2-1, with a tentative D call TRBD2 (6 bases). The CDR3 sequence is 12 residues long. Trimming removed 5 bases from V and 8 bases from J, with 10 bases in between. CDR1 is SEHNR and CDR2 is FQNEAQ in the germline V gene (reference sequence). Here the CDR3 DNA reads TGTGCCAGCAGCGGGAGGACCGATGAGCAGTTCTTC. Its protein is CASSGRTDEQFF. The full variable domain, in which reference TRBV7-9 and TRBJ2-1 provide the parts outside the CDR3, is DTGVSQNPRHKITKRGQNVTFRCDPISEHNRLYWYRQTLGQGPEFLTYFQNEAQLEKSRLLSDRFSAERPKGSFSTLEIQRTEQGDSAMYLCASSGRTDEQFFGPGTRLTVL.

The chain recombines TRBV7-9 with TRBJ2-3; weak D call: TRBD2 (6 bases). Trimming removed 6 bases at V and 5 bases at J, with 18 bases between. CDR1 and CDR2 from the germline V gene are SEHNR and FQNEAQ (reference sequence). This CDR3 region has 15 residues. The CDR3 spells CASSRLKWGVDTQYF. The CDR3, as DNA: TGTGCCAGCAGTCGACTAAAGTGGGGGGTAGATACGCAGTATTTT.

This clonotype was seen a few times. The J gene is TRBJ2-1, the V gene TRBV12-3 or TRBV12-4; D not resolved. The CDR3 covers 13 residues. Trimming removed 6 bases from V and 0 bases from J, with 6 bases in between. The CDR3: CASSTFSYNEQFF. The CDR3 DNA is TGTGCCAGCAGCACCTTCTCCTACAATGAGCAGTTCTTC.

The chain uses TRBV4-3 and TRBJ2-3; D is perhaps TRBD1 (5 bases). Per the germline V gene, CDR1 is LGHNA and CDR2 is YSLEER. The CDR3 consists of 13 residues. Trimming shortened V by 4 bases and J by 6 bases, and 11 bases separated the two germline ends. The CDR3 coding sequence is TGCGCCAGCAGCCCCTTAGGGGTGGATACGCAGTATTTT. Residues: CASSPLGVDTQYF.

The V call is TRBV7-2, the J call TRBJ1-4; 10 nucleotides match TRBD1. Per the germline V gene, CDR1 is SGHTA and CDR2 is FQGNSA. This CDR3 is 14 amino acids long. V trimming: 5 bases; J trimming: 8 bases; junction bases outside the gene matches: 5. CDR3 in amino acids: CASSRDRGQEKLFF. The CDR3 nucleotides are TGTGCCAGCAGCCGGGACAGGGGACAAGAAAAACTGTTTTTT.

The chain couples TRBV7-2 to TRBJ2-5; 8 bases map to TRBD2. The V gene's germline CDR1 is SGHTA and CDR2 FQGNSA. There are 15 residues in the CDR3. V shed 2 bases and J 5 bases; nucleotides not matched to a gene: 7. CDR3 amino acids: CASSLSSGLRETQYF. The CDR3 nucleotides read TGTGCCAGCAGCTTATCTAGCGGGCTCCGCGAGACCCAGTACTTC.

The chain employs TRBV20-1 and TRBJ2-1; TRBD1 is a possible D gene (6 bases). The germline V gene has CDR1 DFQATT and CDR2 SNEGSKA (reference sequence). CDR3 length equals 16 residues. Trimming took 3 bases from V and 0 from J, leaving 15 bases between them. In DNA, the CDR3 is TGCAGTGCTAGTACCGGGACAAAACCCTCCTACAATGAGCAGTTCTTC. The encoded protein is CSASTGTKPSYNEQFF.

This clonotype was recorded a few times. J is TRBJ2-2 and V is TRBV9, with 11 bases identical to TRBD2. Per germline, CDR1 SGDLS and CDR2 YYNGEE. The CDR3 is 16 amino acids. Trimming took 3 bases from V and 5 from J; bases not matched to a gene: 6. The CDR3 nucleotides are TGTGCCAGCAGCGCCACTAGCGGGGGCTTTACCGGGGAGCTGTTTTTT. Encoded protein: CASSATSGGFTGELFF.

V usage is TRBV28 and J usage is TRBJ2-7; TRBD1 agrees at 9 bases. This CDR3 contains 14 residues. The germline V gene has CDR1 MDHEN and CDR2 SYDVKM. Trimming removed 6 bases from V and 3 bases from J; junction bases left unmatched: 6. CDR3 DNA sequence: TGTGCCAGCAGCCCGACAGGGGGGCACTACGAGCAGTACTTC. This encodes CASSPTGGHYEQYF.

This clonotype was recorded a few times. V and J are TRBV29-1 and TRBJ2-5, with TRBD1 matching 9 bases. CDR3 length: 13 residues. Losses at the gene ends were 5 bases for V and 7 bases for J; bases not matched to a gene: 8. Germline V lookup: CDR1 SQVTM, CDR2 ANQGSEA. CDR3 DNA sequence: TGCAGCGTTAGGACAGGGGTGAGAGGGACCCAGTACTTC. The encoded protein is CSVRTGVRGTQYF.

This clonotype showed up just once. One junction end disagrees with the germline gene, perhaps due to a read error. This chain links TRBV20-1 with TRBJ2-3, with 10 bases lining up with TRBD2. CDR1 and CDR2 from the germline V gene are DFQATT and SNEGSKA (reference sequence). The CDR3 spans 15 residues. This CDR3 reads CSARLLAGVTDKQYF. Here the CDR3 DNA reads TGCAGTGCTAGGTTGCTAGCGGGAGTAACAGATAAGCAGTATTTT.

The chain employs TRBV20-1 and TRBJ2-7; TRBD1 is a possible D gene (6 bases). Trimming cost V 2 bases and J 1 base, with 18 bases left between them. From germline, CDR1 is DFQATT and CDR2 SNEGSKA (reference sequence). The CDR3 totals 16 residues. CDR3 loop: CSARPLTRGHSYEQYF. The CDR3 DNA sequence: TGCAGTGCTAGACCTCTCACTAGGGGACATTCCTACGAGCAGTACTTC.

The chain carries TRBV29-1 and TRBJ2-1, with TRBD2 matching 7 bases. The CDR3 has 13 residues. Per germline, CDR1 SQVTM and CDR2 ANQGSEA. J lost 1 base, V lost 7 bases, and 4 bases had no gene match. The CDR3, as DNA: TGCAGCGCCAAAGCGGGGTCCTACAATGAGCAGTTCTTC. Protein: CSAKAGSYNEQFF.

The V and J genes are TRBV20-1 and TRBJ2-3; possibly TRBD1 for D (6 bases). V lost 3 bases and J lost 2, with 15 bases in between. Germline V lookup: CDR1 DFQATT, CDR2 SNEGSKA (reference sequence). The CDR3 length is 15 residues. The CDR3 spells CSASSESGDTDTQYF. The DNA of the CDR3 is TGCAGTGCTAGTTCCGAGTCAGGGGACACAGATACGCAGTATTTT.

V is TRBV11-2 and J is TRBJ1-2, with D possibly TRBD1 on 6 matching bases. The V end was cut by 5 bases, the J end by 7 bases, with 20 bases between. The CDR3 sequence is 15 residues long. Germline loops: CDR1 SGHAT, CDR2 FQNNGV. The DNA of the CDR3 is TGTGCCAGCAGCCCTTATCGGGGGCTACGTGTTGGCTACACCTTC. It yields the protein CASSPYRGLRVGYTF. The full variable domain, its missing parts supplied by reference TRBV11-2 and TRBJ1-2, is EAGVAQSPRYKIIEKRQSVAFWCNPISGHATLYWYQQILGQGPKLLIQFQNNGVVDDSQLPKDRFSAERLKGVDSTLKIQPAKLEDSAVYLCASSPYRGLRVGYTFGSGTRLTVV.

This clonotype was observed a few times. The chain carries TRBV20-1 and TRBJ1-2; 8 bases map to TRBD1. Germline lookup yields CDR1 DFQATT and CDR2 SNEGSKA (reference sequence). V dropped 6 bases and J dropped 3; count of bases not matched to a gene: 12. This CDR3 comprises 15 residues. In nucleotides, the CDR3 is TGCAGTGCCCAGGACAGGGCCCTCGGGTACTATGGCTACACCTTC. Its translation is CSAQDRALGYYGYTF.

V and J are TRBV19 and TRBJ2-2, with unresolved D. Germline values: CDR1 LNHDA, CDR2 SQIVND (reference sequence). V was clipped by 3 bases and J by 0 bases, with 5 bases between them. CDR3 size: 14 residues. CDR3 nucleotide sequence: TGTGCCAGTAGTATTGAACCGAACACCGGGGAGCTGTTTTTT. Amino acids: CASSIEPNTGELFF.

The J gene is TRBJ1-2, the V gene TRBV4-2; a possible D gene is TRBD1 (6 bases). The length of the CDR3 is 16 residues. Germline CDR1 reads LGHNA; CDR2 reads YNFKEQ. With 0 bases removed from V and 14 bases from J, the gap between germline ends came to 25 bases. The CDR3 nucleotides are TGTGCCAGCAGCCAAGATCCGGCGAGGGGGGCGATGGGTATGACCTTC. Translating gives CASSQDPARGAMGMTF.

This clonotype has just a few counts. The J gene is TRBJ2-2, the V gene TRBV7-9; D assignment may be TRBD1 or TRBD2 (6 bases each). The CDR3 extends over 15 amino acids. Trimming removed 5 bases at V and 0 bases at J, with 10 bases between. From germline, CDR1 is SEHNR and CDR2 FQNEAQ (reference sequence). CDR3 DNA: TGTGCCAGCAGCAGGGGGGACCCGAACACCGGGGAGCTGTTTTTT. It yields the protein CASSRGDPNTGELFF.

In this sample, this clonotype turned up a few times. This sequence joins TRBV20-1 and TRBJ1-2; TRBD1 aligns across 8 bases. Germline V CDR1 and CDR2: DFQATT, SNEGSKA (reference sequence). The CDR3 covers 17 residues. V was pared by 0 bases and J by 6 bases, with 15 bases of the junction left unmatched. CDR3 nucleotides: TGCAGTGCTAGAGATTACGTTTCGGCAGGGGGCTTCAATGGCTACACCTTC. This sequence encodes CSARDYVSAGGFNGYTF.

The rearrangement links TRBV24-1 to TRBJ2-2; the D is unclear. The CDR3 contains 15 residues. Trimming pared 0 bases from V and 2 bases from J, leaving 6 bases between. Germline-derived CDR1 and CDR2 are KGHDR and SFDVKD. CDR3 in DNA: TGTGCCACCAGTGATTTGAACAGTAACACCGGGGAGCTGTTTTTT. It encodes CATSDLNSNTGELFF.

This clonotype was seen a few times. The gene calls are TRBV6-2 or TRBV6-3 and TRBJ2-7; TRBD1 might be the D (5 bases). The CDR3 is made up of 15 amino acids. With 5 bases removed from V and 2 bases from J, the gap between germline ends came to 16 bases. The germline V gene encodes CDR1 MNHEY and CDR2 SVGEGT. Written as DNA, the CDR3 is TGTGCCAGCAGTCACCAGACAGTCCATACCTACGAGCAGTACTTC. It encodes CASSHQTVHTYEQYF.

In its sample, this clonotype was seen a few times. The chain carries TRBV24-1 and TRBJ2-1; 8 bases agree with TRBD2. Germline CDR1 reads KGHDR; CDR2 reads SFDVKD. With 1 base clipped from V and 1 base from J, the junction kept 5 bases outside the gene matches. The CDR3 extends over 17 amino acids. The CDR3 region has the DNA TGTGCCACCAGTGATTTAGGGACGGGGGGGTCCTACAATGAGCAGTTCTTC. The encoded protein is CATSDLGTGGSYNEQFF.

The chain recombines TRBV6-5 with TRBJ2-1; 12 bases match TRBD2. The V gene's germline CDR1 is MNHEY and CDR2 SVGAGI. The trim removed 2 bases at V and 7 bases at J, leaving 6 bases unmatched. This CDR3 comprises 16 residues. The DNA of the CDR3 is TGTGCCAGCAGTTACCTACTAGCGGGAGGATCTAATGAGCAGTTCTTC. It codes for CASSYLLAGGSNEQFF.